One sample yielded the 23 T cell receptor beta chains listed below, sequenced in a study of T cells in Graves' hyperthyroidism and ophthalmopathy. The source material, RNA transcripts, was used to amplify TCR beta CDR3 regions. A set of HTBI primers served as the primers for a first-round RT-PCR of the TCR CDR3. TCRdb independently ran MiXCR on the multiplex PCR reads; one entry per CDR3 protein. The profile shows some 720,000 distinct CDR3 sequences, 16% of them singletons. The material sequenced was blood. All receptors derive from a man between 18 and 29 years old with Graves' hyperthyroidism.

The sample holds many counts of this clonotype. The V and J genes are TRBV12-5 and TRBJ1-1; 9 bases fit TRBD1. CDR1 and CDR2 from the germline V gene are LGHNT and FRNRAP. The junction had 6 bases not matched to a gene; V was cut back by 0 bases and J by 4 bases. CDR3 length: 16 residues. The CDR3 loop reads CASGLVLRTGATEAFF. CDR3 sequence (DNA): TGTGCTAGTGGTTTGGTACTCAGGACAGGGGCCACTGAAGCTTTCTTT.

This rearrangement joins TRBV20-1 to TRBJ1-2; D is unclear. Germline V CDR1 and CDR2: DFQATT, SNEGSKA (reference sequence). V lost 3 bases and J 7 bases, leaving 12 bases between the germline ends. This CDR3 comprises 12 residues. The CDR3 DNA follows: TGCAGTGCTAGTCTCGGCGGTAGTGGCTACACCTTC. Translation gives CSASLGGSGYTF.

V and J are TRBV7-2 and TRBJ1-1, with a possible D match to TRBD1 (5 bases). The germline V and J ends were trimmed by 5 bases and 5 bases, with 15 bases remaining between them. The CDR3 runs to 14 residues. The germline V gene has CDR1 SGHTA and CDR2 FQGNSA. Here the CDR3 DNA reads TGTGCCAGCAGCCCATGGGGACTGGGGACTGAAGCTTTCTTT. This sequence encodes CASSPWGLGTEAFF.

The sample holds a few counts of this clonotype. The chain couples TRBV7-9 to TRBJ1-3; a weak D match, TRBD1 (6 bases). The CDR3 spans 16 residues. Germline V gene data show CDR1 as SEHNR and CDR2 as FQNEAQ (reference sequence). V lost 1 base and J lost 0, with 10 bases in between. The DNA of the CDR3 is TGTGCCAGCAGCTTAGGGGACATTCTCTCTGGAAACACCATATATTTT. Its translation: CASSLGDILSGNTIYF.

J is TRBJ1-2 and V is TRBV5-1; 8 bases fit TRBD1. This CDR3 is built from 14 residues. The ends lost 4 bases at V and 1 base at J; junction bases unmatched: 3. Per germline, CDR1 SGHRS and CDR2 YFSETQ. The CDR3 DNA reads as TGCGCCAGCAGCACAGGGGGAATTAACTATGGCTACACCTTC. Translating it yields CASSTGGINYGYTF. The whole variable domain, remainder taken from reference TRBV5-1 and TRBJ1-2, is KAGVTQTPRYLIKTRGQQVTLSCSPISGHRSVSWYQQTPGQGLQFLFEYFSETQRNKGNFPGRFSGRQFSNSRSEMNVSTLELGDSALYLCASSTGGINYGYTFGSGTRLTVV.

Only a few counts were recorded for this clonotype. CDR3 DNA sequence: TGTGCCAGCAGTGAAGAGGGGGCGGGGGCCTCCTACAATGAGCAGTTCTTC. Encoded protein: CASSEEGAGASYNEQFF. This chain uses TRBV2 with TRBJ2-1; D may match TRBD1 or TRBD2 (7 bases each). Germline V CDR1 and CDR2: SNHLY, FYNNEI. This CDR3 has 17 amino acids. V lost 1 base and J 0 bases, leaving 13 bases between the germline ends.

In this sample, this clonotype turned up many times. V and J are TRBV7-3 and TRBJ2-2, with D tentatively TRBD1 (6 bases). CDR3 length equals 16 residues. CDR1 and CDR2 (germline): SGHTA, FQGTGA. The V end was cut by 4 bases, the J end by 5 bases, with 17 bases between. This CDR3 is CASSSRGELPTGELFF. CDR3 bases: TGTGCCAGCAGCTCCAGGGGTGAGCTTCCAACCGGGGAGCTGTTTTTT.

This clonotype has at least ten counts. This chain's CDR3 is CASSFGDIGGKNIQYF. As DNA, the CDR3 is TGTGCCAGCAGTTTTGGGGACATCGGGGGCAAAAACATTCAGTACTTC. The V and J genes are TRBV28 and TRBJ2-4, with D perhaps assigned TRBD1 or TRBD2 (6 bases each). CDR3 length equals 16 residues. With 3 bases removed from V and 3 bases from J, the gap between germline ends came to 15 bases. The germline V gene encodes CDR1 MDHEN and CDR2 SYDVKM.

This sequence joins TRBV20-1 and TRBJ2-7; D may correspond to TRBD1 or TRBD2 (5 bases each). Trimming removed 3 bases from V and 5 bases from J, with 17 bases in between. The CDR3 totals 14 residues. Per germline, CDR1 DFQATT and CDR2 SNEGSKA (reference sequence). CDR3 loop: CSARGQGDWDEQYF. The CDR3 DNA is TGCAGTGCTAGGGGGCAGGGAGACTGGGACGAGCAGTACTTC.

The V and J genes are TRBV7-8 and TRBJ2-7; 7 bases line up with TRBD1. The CDR3 is 15 residues long. In germline, CDR1 is SGHVS, CDR2 FQNEAQ. After removal of 5 bases from V and 1 base from J, the junction contained 8 bases not matched to a gene. Here the CDR3 DNA reads TGTGCCAGCAGCCGATCCGGGACAGCTTCCTACGAGCAGTACTTC. Amino acids: CASSRSGTASYEQYF.

This clonotype was counted between two and nine times. This rearrangement joins TRBV7-9 to TRBJ1-4, with 10 bases that match TRBD1. Germline CDR1 reads SEHNR; CDR2 reads FQNEAQ (reference sequence). Losses at the gene ends were 0 bases for V and 8 bases for J; bases not matched to a gene: 3. The CDR3 is made up of 15 amino acids. The CDR3 DNA reads as TGTGCCAGCAGCTTAGCTGGACAGGGGGACGAAAAACTGTTTTTT. It codes for CASSLAGQGDEKLFF.

This clonotype was seen a few times. The CDR3 DNA is TGCAGTGCTAGTGGGGCTAGCGGGAGGAGAGGGTACGAGCAGTACTTC. Its translation is CSASGASGRRGYEQYF. The chain is built from TRBV20-1 and TRBJ2-7, with 11 bases that match TRBD2. Germline V gene sequence: CDR1 DFQATT, CDR2 SNEGSKA (reference sequence). Trimming at V came to 3 bases and at J to 4 bases, leaving 11 bases not matched to a gene. The CDR3 is 16 residues long.

This clonotype was seen only a few times. Here the CDR3 reads CASSLLPGNTEAFF. The CDR3 region has the DNA TGCGCCAGCAGCTTGTTACCAGGGAACACTGAAGCTTTCTTT. The chain is built from TRBV5-1 and TRBJ1-1; D is undetermined. V lost 1 base and J lost 1, with 8 bases in between. Germline V lookup: CDR1 SGHRS, CDR2 YFSETQ. The CDR3 runs 14 residues.

This clonotype was counted ten times or more. CDR3 bases: TGTGCCAGCAGGTGGGCTAGCGGGTCTTCCTACGAGCAGTACTTC. Translated: CASRWASGSSYEQYF. The chain is built from TRBV7-9 and TRBJ2-7, with 8 bases fitting TRBD2. The CDR3 contains 15 residues. Germline lookup yields CDR1 SEHNR and CDR2 FQNEAQ (reference sequence). J was trimmed by 1 base and V by 6 bases; bases with no gene match: 8.

Many counts were recorded for this clonotype. The rearrangement uses TRBV7-9 and TRBJ2-1; 12 nucleotides agree with TRBD2. J was trimmed by 1 base and V by 5 bases; bases with no gene match: 12. CDR3 size: 19 residues. CDR1 is SEHNR, CDR2 FQNEAQ, per germline (reference sequence). CDR3 sequence: CASSPRALAGGPSYNEQFF. CDR3 bases: TGTGCCAGCAGCCCCCGCGCGCTAGCGGGAGGGCCGTCCTACAATGAGCAGTTCTTC.

The chain combines TRBV5-1 with TRBJ1-6, with 8 nucleotides matching TRBD1. The V segment lost 3 bases and the J segment 5 bases; nucleotides outside the gene matches: 4. The CDR3 runs 15 residues. Looked up from germline, CDR1 is SGHRS and CDR2 is YFSETQ. In DNA, the CDR3 is TGCGCCAGCAGCTCTCAGGGGGCGAATAATTCACCCCTCCACTTT. It encodes CASSSQGANNSPLHF.

There are a few counts of this clonotype. This chain uses TRBV7-3 with TRBJ2-5; D may be TRBD2 (6 bases). Germline lookup yields CDR1 SGHTA and CDR2 FQGTGA. V lost 2 bases to trimming and J lost 0 bases, with 13 bases between them. The CDR3 consists of 16 residues. This CDR3 is CASSLVGSGHQETQYF. CDR3 DNA sequence: TGTGCCAGCAGCTTAGTCGGTAGCGGCCACCAAGAGACCCAGTACTTC.

This clonotype was detected many times. This rearrangement joins TRBV6-1 to TRBJ2-3; 11 nucleotides align to TRBD2. Germline lookup yields CDR1 MNHNS and CDR2 SASEGT. The V segment lost 7 bases and the J segment 11 bases; nucleotides outside the gene matches: 8. The CDR3 loop spans 13 amino acids. The DNA for the CDR3 is TGTGCCAGCAATATCCCGACTAGCGGGAAGCAGTATTTT. This translates into CASNIPTSGKQYF.

This clonotype was seen ten or more times. The chain joins TRBV5-5 to TRBJ2-3, with D uncertain. V dropped 3 bases and J dropped 5 bases, with 16 bases sitting between them. CDR1 is SGHKS and CDR2 is YYEKEE in the germline V gene (reference sequence). This CDR3 has 15 amino acids. This CDR3 reads CASSSLSTSGDTQYF. In DNA form, the CDR3 reads TGTGCCAGCAGCTCCCTGTCCACCTCGGGAGATACGCAGTATTTT.

This clonotype was found many times. The chain carries TRBV2 and TRBJ2-5, with 12 bases that match TRBD2. The CDR3 spans 18 residues. Germline V gene data show CDR1 as SNHLY and CDR2 as FYNNEI. V shed 0 bases and J 2 bases; nucleotides not matched to a gene: 7. Here the CDR3 reads CASSEAGLAGLGQETQYF. In DNA form, the CDR3 reads TGTGCCAGCAGTGAAGCCGGACTAGCGGGACTAGGGCAAGAGACCCAGTACTTC.

This clonotype was observed a few times. The chain couples TRBV10-3 to TRBJ2-1, with 15 bases lining up with TRBD2. Germline lookup yields CDR1 ENHRY and CDR2 SYGVKD. J was trimmed by 8 bases and V by 6 bases; bases with no gene match: 5. The CDR3 spans 15 residues. CDR3 nucleotides: TGTGCCATCAGAGGGACTAGCGGGAGGAACGATGAGCAGTTCTTC. Translation gives CAIRGTSGRNDEQFF.

This clonotype was recorded a few times. The V and J genes are TRBV7-8 and TRBJ1-4, with a tentative D call TRBD1 (6 bases). V was cut by 3 bases and J by 8 bases, with 16 bases left in between. Germline CDR1 and CDR2: SGHVS and FQNEAQ. This CDR3 comprises 15 residues. CDR3 in DNA: TGTGCCAGCAGCTTCTTCGTTGGAGGACAGGAAAAACTGTTTTTT. It codes for CASSFFVGGQEKLFF.

This clonotype showed up many times. The chain uses TRBV28 and TRBJ2-5, with D perhaps TRBD1 (6 bases). The V end lost 8 bases, the J end lost 4 bases, and 20 bases lay between the germline ends. The CDR3 extends over 15 amino acids. Germline V gene sequence: CDR1 MDHEN, CDR2 SYDVKM. Written as DNA, the CDR3 is TGTGCCAGCGCCCTCCCTGGCAGGGGCGGAGAGACCCAGTACTTC. This gives the protein CASALPGRGGETQYF.